A single sample is the source of the 21 T cell receptor beta chains below, sequenced in a study of T-cell reconstitution after alpha-beta-depleted transplantation in children. Unique molecular identifiers were used to barcode this TCRbeta library. TCRdb re-called the PCR reads through MiXCR, storing one row per CDR3 protein. The sample shows some 220,000 distinct CDR3 sequences, around 9.9% of them seen only once. Sequencing was performed on PBMCs, taken before TCRalphabeta/CD19-depleted stem cell transplant. The receptor source for this set is a child less than two years old with acute myeloid leukemia, due to receive a stem cell transplant.

This clonotype was counted at least ten times. The chain uses TRBV15 and TRBJ2-1; TRBD2 aligns across 7 bases. Germline V CDR1 and CDR2: LNHNV, YYDKDF (reference sequence). The CDR3 runs to 15 residues. J lost 6 bases, V lost 2 bases, and 7 bases had no gene match. In DNA form, the CDR3 reads TGTGCCACCAGCAGACGGGGTAGGGAGGGCAATGAGCAGTTCTTC. Translated: CATSRRGREGNEQFF.

This clonotype was detected ten times or more. The V and J genes are TRBV4-3 and TRBJ2-6; D gene uncertain. The CDR3 contains 16 residues. Germline-derived CDR1 and CDR2 are LGHNA and YSLEER. The V gene lost 1 base and the J gene lost 3 bases, with 10 bases spanning the gap. CDR3 residues: CASSQVPPGGANVLTF. CDR3 coding DNA: TGCGCCAGCAGCCAAGTCCCTCCAGGTGGGGCCAACGTCCTGACTTTC.

The V call is TRBV7-3, the J call TRBJ2-6, with D unclear. The CDR3 runs 15 residues. Per germline, CDR1 SGHTA and CDR2 FQGTGA. Trimming removed 6 bases from V and 2 bases from J, with 11 bases in between. Written as DNA, the CDR3 is TGTGCCAGCAGTAGGTCCCTACCTGGGGCCAACGTCCTGACTTTC. Amino acid sequence: CASSRSLPGANVLTF. Full variable domain (remainder filled in from reference TRBV7-3 and TRBJ2-6): GAGVSQTPSNKVTEKGKYVELRCDPISGHTALYWYRQSLGQGPEFLIYFQGTGAADDSGLPNDRFFAVRPEGSVSTLKIQRTERGDSAVYLCASSRSLPGANVLTFGAGSRLTVL.

This clonotype was recorded at least ten times. This rearrangement joins TRBV3-1 to TRBJ2-3, with a weak D call TRBD2 (5 bases). This CDR3 spans 15 amino acids. The V and J ends lost 3 bases and 2 bases respectively, with 12 bases between them. Germline-derived CDR1 and CDR2 are LGHDT and YNNKEL (reference sequence). The CDR3 bases are TGTGCCAGCAGCCACTGGGAGCGGTCCACAGATACGCAGTATTTT. Protein product: CASSHWERSTDTQYF.

This clonotype has ten or more counts. The chain has TRBV7-9 and TRBJ1-1; possible D gene TRBD1, 5 bases. Germline CDR1 SEHNR, CDR2 FQNEAQ (reference sequence). Deletions cut 3 bases from V and 1 base from J, with 12 bases between. There are 15 residues in the CDR3. CDR3 amino acids: CASSFDKGRNTEAFF. In nucleotides, the CDR3 is TGTGCCAGCAGCTTCGATAAGGGGCGGAACACTGAAGCTTTCTTT.

The CDR3 region is CASTDWGGEQYF. CDR3 nucleotide sequence: TGTGCCAGCACCGACTGGGGCGGCGAGCAGTACTTC. The V gene is TRBV6-1, the J gene TRBJ2-7; the D gene is possibly TRBD1 (5 bases). The CDR3 consists of 12 residues. The germline V and J ends were trimmed by 7 bases and 6 bases, with 13 bases remaining between them. The germline CDR1 and CDR2 sequences are MNHNS and SASEGT.

V is TRBV5-1 and J is TRBJ2-2; 14 bases are shared with TRBD2. The V segment lost 2 bases and the J segment 1 base; nucleotides outside the gene matches: 13. CDR1 is SGHRS and CDR2 is YFSETQ in the germline V gene. CDR3 length: 21 amino acids. The CDR3 nucleotides are TGCGCCAGCAGCTTTGGGGGGCCCGGGACTAGCGGGGGTTTGAACACCGGGGAGCTGTTTTTT. Amino acids: CASSFGGPGTSGGLNTGELFF.

Many counts were recorded for this clonotype. The gene calls are TRBV5-1 and TRBJ1-1; D gene uncertain. The CDR3 has 19 amino acids. The ends were cut back, 4 bases at V and 1 base at J, with 26 bases in the middle. CDR1 and CDR2 from the germline V gene are SGHRS and YFSETQ. The CDR3 coding sequence is TGCGCCAGCAGCACGGGAGATTGGGAGGAAAGGGCCCGGAACACTGAAGCTTTCTTT. This gives the protein CASSTGDWEERARNTEAFF.

This clonotype was seen at least ten times. The chain uses TRBV5-5 and TRBJ1-5; no clear D. Germline CDR1 and CDR2: SGHKS and YYEKEE (reference sequence). V lost 4 bases and J 0 bases, leaving 8 bases between the germline ends. This CDR3 contains 14 residues. The CDR3 here is CASSQLNSNQPQHF. The CDR3 bases are TGTGCCAGCAGCCAGCTGAATAGCAATCAGCCCCAGCATTTT.

This clonotype was recorded many times. The chain employs TRBV20-1 and TRBJ1-5; a possible D gene is TRBD1 (5 bases). Germline CDR1 and CDR2: DFQATT and SNEGSKA (reference sequence). The CDR3 runs to 12 residues. CDR3 loop: CSALGQNQPQHF. The CDR3 nucleotides read TGCAGCGCCTTGGGGCAGAATCAGCCCCAGCATTTT.

This clonotype was observed a few times. This chain connects TRBV11-2 to TRBJ1-6; D remains unclear. The germline CDR1 and CDR2 sequences are SGHAT and FQNNGV. The CDR3 length is 14 residues. Trimming stripped 5 bases from V and 10 bases from J, with 15 bases between. The CDR3 nucleotides read TGTGCCAGCAGCCGACCAAGACCATTGTCACCCCTCCACTTT. Amino acid sequence: CASSRPRPLSPLHF.

The chain links TRBV19 to TRBJ2-3; D possibly corresponds to TRBD2 (6 bases). The CDR3 runs 16 residues. CDR1 is LNHDA and CDR2 is SQIVND in the germline V gene (reference sequence). The V gene lost 8 bases and the J gene lost 3 bases, with 21 bases spanning the gap. CDR3 sequence: CASSETGRAGTDTQYF. The CDR3, as DNA: TGTGCCAGTTCCGAAACGGGACGGGCGGGGACAGATACGCAGTATTTT.

The gene calls are TRBV12-5 and TRBJ2-5, with 9 nucleotides matching TRBD2. Germline CDR1 is LGHNT and CDR2 is FRNRAP. This CDR3 is built from 12 residues. J lost 5 bases, V lost 6 bases, and 1 base had no gene match. CDR3 loop: CASGGLAETQYF. CDR3 coding DNA: TGTGCTAGTGGCGGACTAGCGGAGACCCAGTACTTC.

This clonotype came up many times. The gene calls are TRBV20-1 and TRBJ1-5; D unresolved. With 2 bases removed from V and 4 bases from J, the gap between germline ends came to 12 bases. This CDR3 is 14 amino acids long. Germline loops: CDR1 DFQATT, CDR2 SNEGSKA (reference sequence). The CDR3 bases are TGCAGTGCTAGATCCCCAGGTGGGAATCAGCCCCAGCATTTT. Amino acid sequence: CSARSPGGNQPQHF.

Note on this clonotype: This may come from a read error, since a much larger clone is one base off. This rearrangement joins TRBV5-1 to TRBJ1-5; D gene uncertain. The V end lost 6 bases, the J end lost 1 base, and 17 bases lay between the germline ends. The CDR3 spans 16 residues. The V gene's germline CDR1 is SGHRS and CDR2 YFSETQ. DNA for the CDR3: TGCGCCAGCATCCAATCGGACGGAACCAGCAATCAGCCCCAGCATTTT. Translated, it gives CASIQSDGTSNQPQHF.

This clonotype appeared many times. This sequence joins TRBV5-8 and TRBJ2-7, with 10 bases fitting TRBD1. The junction had 7 bases not matched to a gene; V was cut back by 4 bases and J by 0 bases. The CDR3 loop spans 16 amino acids. Germline lookup yields CDR1 SGHTS and CDR2 YDEGEE. DNA for the CDR3: TGTGCCAGCAGCCCGACCGGGACAGGGGTCTCCTACGAGCAGTACTTC. Its protein product is CASSPTGTGVSYEQYF.

This clonotype was observed many times. CDR3 loop: CSVELAGETQYF. For the CDR3, the DNA is TGCAGCGTTGAACTAGCGGGAGAGACCCAGTACTTC. The chain carries TRBV29-1 and TRBJ2-5; 8 bases agree with TRBD2. The CDR3 runs to 12 residues. Unmatched junction bases numbered 0, after V lost 2 bases and J lost 4 bases. CDR1 SQVTM and CDR2 ANQGSEA come from the germline V gene.

This clonotype was seen repeatedly, ten times or more. CDR3 DNA: TGTGCCAGCAGGAGTACAGGGGATGAGCAGTTCTTC. As protein: CASRSTGDEQFF. The rearrangement joins TRBV6-5 to TRBJ2-1, with TRBD1 matching 7 bases. Germline loops: CDR1 MNHEY, CDR2 SVGAGI. V shed 6 bases and J 8 bases; nucleotides not matched to a gene: 4. The CDR3 is 12 residues long.

This clonotype was seen repeatedly, ten times or more. This sequence joins TRBV28 and TRBJ1-5; TRBD1 aligns across 7 bases. This CDR3 region has 15 residues. The junction had 10 bases not matched to a gene; V was cut back by 5 bases and J by 6 bases. CDR1 MDHEN and CDR2 SYDVKM come from the germline V gene. The CDR3 is CASSTRQGISQPQHF. The CDR3 bases are TGTGCCAGCAGTACACGACAGGGTATAAGTCAGCCCCAGCATTTT.

V gene TRBV6-5 combines with J gene TRBJ2-7; D gene ambiguous. Germline V CDR1 and CDR2: MNHEY, SVGAGI. Trimming shortened V by 0 bases and J by 3 bases, and 9 bases separated the two germline ends. CDR3 size: 14 residues. The CDR3 nucleotides read TGTGCCAGCAGTTACTCAGCCCCAAACTACGAGCAGTACTTC. It yields the protein CASSYSAPNYEQYF.

This clonotype was seen ten or more times. The rearrangement joins TRBV28 to TRBJ2-2, with 9 bases lining up with TRBD1. Germline V gene sequence: CDR1 MDHEN, CDR2 SYDVKM. The CDR3 totals 16 residues. V lost 4 bases, J lost 3 bases, and 6 bases stayed unmatched. The CDR3 loop is CASSYGTGRYTGELFF. CDR3 sequence (DNA): TGTGCCAGCAGTTACGGGACAGGGAGATACACCGGGGAGCTGTTTTTT. The variable domain in full, with the rest retrieved from reference TRBV28 and TRBJ2-2, is DVKVTQSSRYLVKRTGEKVFLECVQDMDHENMFWYRQDPGLGLRLIYFSYDVKMKEKGDIPEGYSVSREKKERFSLILESASTNQTSMYLCASSYGTGRYTGELFFGEGSRLTVL.